The rows below give T cell receptor beta chains drawn from one sample of a study of cytomegalovirus exposure and HLA in healthy donors. Sequencing used immunoSEQ multiplex PCR; TCRdb keeps in-frame clones, though not all of them. The repertoire has about 250,000 clones, 75% to 85% of them found once; the top ten carry about 0.3%. The sequenced sample consisted of PBMCs. Receptors originate from a girl aged 2-10 years in good health and CMV-seronegative. The CDR3 runs from the conserved cysteine through the conserved F or W. A D gene is named only where the DNA matches it firmly.

>TRBV29-1|TRBD1|TRBJ1-2
CSVETGGDYGYTF
>TRBV9|TRBD2|TRBJ2-3
CASSEEGLAGGPTDTQYF
>TRBV27|.|TRBJ1-1
CASGLPGLAFF
>TRBV4-2|.|TRBJ2-2
CASSQPGRGPTKNTGELFF
>TRBV30|.|TRBJ2-5
CAWSGIGVETQYF
>TRBV7-9|.|TRBJ2-7
CASSFTYSAYEQYF
>TRBV5-6|.|TRBJ1-1
CASSFGRPPGLAFF
>TRBV30|.|TRBJ1-6
CAWSVRQAKSSYNSPLHF
>TRBV5-1|.|TRBJ1-1
CASRYRQNTEAFF
>TRBV11-2|.|TRBJ1-6
CASSWNQYLKTNNSPLHF
>TRBV29-1|TRBD1|TRBJ2-2
CSVGPGQFTNTGELFF
>TRBV25-1|TRBD2|TRBJ2-7
CASSETSGRAYEQYF
>TRBV27|TRBD2|TRBJ2-2
CASSPGLGLFTGELFF
>TRBV13|TRBD1|TRBJ2-1
CASSLRQGRNEQFF
>TRBV28|TRBD1|TRBJ1-5
CASSLGTGHQPQHF
>TRBV6-1|TRBD1|TRBJ1-5
CASSPMGQPNQPQHF